This TCR beta chain was captured by sequencing in a study of blood T cell repertoires in COVID-19. Sequenced by immunoSEQ multiplex PCR; TCRdb stores in-frame clones only, minus some. There are 250,000 or so clones in the sample; about 87% occur only once, and under 9% lies in the top ten. This CDR3 comprises 13 residues. The germline V and J ends were trimmed by 5 bases and 4 bases, with 8 bases remaining between them. Germline loops: CDR1 MNHEY, CDR2 SMNVEV (reference sequence). This sequence joins TRBV27 and TRBJ2-2, with D hard to call. The sample was peripheral blood. The sequence was collected from a woman aged 70 to 79 with active or convalescent COVID-19. The CDR3 sequence is CASSESFTGELFF. The CDR3 nucleotides are TGTGCCAGCAGTGAGAGTTTCACCGGGGAGCTGTTTTTT.